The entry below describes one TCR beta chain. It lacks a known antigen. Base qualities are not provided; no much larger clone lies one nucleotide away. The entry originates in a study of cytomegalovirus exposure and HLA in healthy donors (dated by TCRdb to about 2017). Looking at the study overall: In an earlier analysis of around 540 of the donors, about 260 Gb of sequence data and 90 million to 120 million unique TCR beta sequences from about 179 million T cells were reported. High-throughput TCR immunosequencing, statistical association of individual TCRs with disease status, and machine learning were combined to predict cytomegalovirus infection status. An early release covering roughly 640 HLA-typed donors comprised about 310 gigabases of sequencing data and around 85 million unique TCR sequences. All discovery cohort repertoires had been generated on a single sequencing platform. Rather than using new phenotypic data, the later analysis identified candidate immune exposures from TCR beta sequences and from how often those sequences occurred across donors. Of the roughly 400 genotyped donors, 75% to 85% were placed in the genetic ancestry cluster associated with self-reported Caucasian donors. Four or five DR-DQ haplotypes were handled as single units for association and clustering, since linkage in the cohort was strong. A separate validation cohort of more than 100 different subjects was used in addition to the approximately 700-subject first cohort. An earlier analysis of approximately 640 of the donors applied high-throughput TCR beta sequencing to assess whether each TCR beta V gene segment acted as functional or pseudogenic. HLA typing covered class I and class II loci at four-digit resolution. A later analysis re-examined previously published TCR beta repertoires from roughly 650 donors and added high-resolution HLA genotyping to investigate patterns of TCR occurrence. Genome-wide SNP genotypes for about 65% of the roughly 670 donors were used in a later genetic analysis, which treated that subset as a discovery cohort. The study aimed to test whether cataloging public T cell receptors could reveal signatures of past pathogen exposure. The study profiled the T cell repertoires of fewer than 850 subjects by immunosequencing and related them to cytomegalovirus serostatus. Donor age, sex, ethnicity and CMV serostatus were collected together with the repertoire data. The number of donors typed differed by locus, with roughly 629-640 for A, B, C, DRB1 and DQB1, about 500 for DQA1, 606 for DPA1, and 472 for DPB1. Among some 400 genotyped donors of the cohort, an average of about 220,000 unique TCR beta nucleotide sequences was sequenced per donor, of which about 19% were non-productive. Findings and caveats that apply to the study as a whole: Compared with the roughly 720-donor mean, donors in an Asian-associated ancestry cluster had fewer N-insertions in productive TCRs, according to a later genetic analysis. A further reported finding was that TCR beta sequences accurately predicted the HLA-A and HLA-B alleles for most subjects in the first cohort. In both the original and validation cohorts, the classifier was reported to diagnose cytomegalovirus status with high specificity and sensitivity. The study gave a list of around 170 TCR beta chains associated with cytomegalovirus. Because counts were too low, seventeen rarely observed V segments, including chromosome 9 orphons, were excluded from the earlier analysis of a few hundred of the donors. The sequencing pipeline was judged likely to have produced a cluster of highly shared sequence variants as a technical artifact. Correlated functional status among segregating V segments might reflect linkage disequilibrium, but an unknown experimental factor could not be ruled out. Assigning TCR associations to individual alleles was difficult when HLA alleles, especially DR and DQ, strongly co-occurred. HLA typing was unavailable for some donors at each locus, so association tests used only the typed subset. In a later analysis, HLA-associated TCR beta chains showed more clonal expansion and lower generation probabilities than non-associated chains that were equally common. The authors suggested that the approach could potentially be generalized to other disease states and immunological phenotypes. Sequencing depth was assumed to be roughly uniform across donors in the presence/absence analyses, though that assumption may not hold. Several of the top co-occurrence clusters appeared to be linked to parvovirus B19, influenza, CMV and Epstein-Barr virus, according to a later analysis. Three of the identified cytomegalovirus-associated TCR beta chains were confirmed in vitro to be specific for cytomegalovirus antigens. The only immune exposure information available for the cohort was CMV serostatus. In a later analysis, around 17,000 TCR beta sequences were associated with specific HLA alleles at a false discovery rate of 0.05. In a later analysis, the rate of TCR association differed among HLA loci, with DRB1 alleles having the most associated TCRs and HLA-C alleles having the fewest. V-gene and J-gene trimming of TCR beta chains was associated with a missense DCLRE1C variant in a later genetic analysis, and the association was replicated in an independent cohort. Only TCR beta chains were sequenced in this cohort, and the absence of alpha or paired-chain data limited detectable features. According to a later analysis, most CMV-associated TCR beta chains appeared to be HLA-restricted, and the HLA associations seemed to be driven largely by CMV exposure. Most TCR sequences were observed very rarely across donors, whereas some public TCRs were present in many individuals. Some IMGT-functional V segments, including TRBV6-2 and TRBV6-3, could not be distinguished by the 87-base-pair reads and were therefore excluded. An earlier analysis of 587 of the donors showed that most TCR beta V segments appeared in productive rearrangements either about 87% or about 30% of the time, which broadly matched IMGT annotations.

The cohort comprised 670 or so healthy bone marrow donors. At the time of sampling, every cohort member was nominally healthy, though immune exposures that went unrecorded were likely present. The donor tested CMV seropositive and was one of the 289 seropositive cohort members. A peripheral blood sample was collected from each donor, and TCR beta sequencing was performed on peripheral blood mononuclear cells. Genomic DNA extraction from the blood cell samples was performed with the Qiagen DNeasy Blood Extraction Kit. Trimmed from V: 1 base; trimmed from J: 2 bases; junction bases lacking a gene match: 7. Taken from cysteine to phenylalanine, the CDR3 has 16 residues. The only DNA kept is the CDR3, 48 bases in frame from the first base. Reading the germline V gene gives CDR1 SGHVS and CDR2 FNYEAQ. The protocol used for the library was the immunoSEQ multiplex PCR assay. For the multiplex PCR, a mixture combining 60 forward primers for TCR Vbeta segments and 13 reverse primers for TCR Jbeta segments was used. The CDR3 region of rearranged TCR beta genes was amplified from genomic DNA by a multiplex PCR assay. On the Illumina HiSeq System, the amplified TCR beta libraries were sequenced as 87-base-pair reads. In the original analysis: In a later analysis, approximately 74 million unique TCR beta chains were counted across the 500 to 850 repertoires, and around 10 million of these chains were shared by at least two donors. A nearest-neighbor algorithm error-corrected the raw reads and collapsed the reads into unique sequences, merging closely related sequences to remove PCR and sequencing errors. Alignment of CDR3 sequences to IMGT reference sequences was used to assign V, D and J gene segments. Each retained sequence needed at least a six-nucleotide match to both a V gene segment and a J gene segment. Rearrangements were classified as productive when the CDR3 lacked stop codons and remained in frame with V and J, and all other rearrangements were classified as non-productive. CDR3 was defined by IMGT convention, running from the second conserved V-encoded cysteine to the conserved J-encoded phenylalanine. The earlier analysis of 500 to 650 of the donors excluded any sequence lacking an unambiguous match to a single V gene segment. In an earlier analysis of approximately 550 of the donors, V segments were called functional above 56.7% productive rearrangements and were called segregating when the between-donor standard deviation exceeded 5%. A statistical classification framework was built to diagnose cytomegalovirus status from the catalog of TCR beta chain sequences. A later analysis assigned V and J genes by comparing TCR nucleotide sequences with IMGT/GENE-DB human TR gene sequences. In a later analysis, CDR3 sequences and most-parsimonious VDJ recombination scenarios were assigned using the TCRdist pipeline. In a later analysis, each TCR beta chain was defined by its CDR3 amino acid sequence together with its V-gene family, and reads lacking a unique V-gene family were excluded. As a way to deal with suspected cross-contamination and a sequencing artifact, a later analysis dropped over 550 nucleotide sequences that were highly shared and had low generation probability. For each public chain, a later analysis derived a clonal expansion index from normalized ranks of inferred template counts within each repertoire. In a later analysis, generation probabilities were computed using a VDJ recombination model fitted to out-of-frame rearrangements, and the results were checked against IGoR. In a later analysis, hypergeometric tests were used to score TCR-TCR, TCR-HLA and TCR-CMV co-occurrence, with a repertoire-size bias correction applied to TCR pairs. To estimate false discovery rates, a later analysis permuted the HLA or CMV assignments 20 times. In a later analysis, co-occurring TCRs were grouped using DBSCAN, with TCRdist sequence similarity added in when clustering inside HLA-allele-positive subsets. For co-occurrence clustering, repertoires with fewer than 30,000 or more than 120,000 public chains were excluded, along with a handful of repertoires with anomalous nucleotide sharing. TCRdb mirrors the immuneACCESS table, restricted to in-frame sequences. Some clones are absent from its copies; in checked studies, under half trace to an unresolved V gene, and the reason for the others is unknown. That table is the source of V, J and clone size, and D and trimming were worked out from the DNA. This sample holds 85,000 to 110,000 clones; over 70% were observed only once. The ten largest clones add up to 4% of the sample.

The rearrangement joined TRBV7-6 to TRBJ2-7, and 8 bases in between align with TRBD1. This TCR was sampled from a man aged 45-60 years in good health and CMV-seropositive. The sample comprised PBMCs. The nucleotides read TGTGCCAGCAGCTTAGGACCACAGGGGGGCCCCTACGAGCAGTACTTC. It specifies CASSLGPQGGPYEQYF. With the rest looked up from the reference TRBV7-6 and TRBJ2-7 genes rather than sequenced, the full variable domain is GAGVSQSPRYKVTKRGQDVALRCDPISGHVSLYWYRQALGQGPEFLTYFNYEAQQDKSGLPNDRFSAERPEGSISTLTIQRTEQRDSAMYRCASSLGPQGGPYEQYFGPGTRLTVT.